This TCR beta chain was observed in a study of post-analysis software for immune sequencing data. Trimming removed 5 bases at V and 5 bases at J, with 21 bases between. Germline V CDR1 and CDR2: SGHAT, FQNNGV. The length of the CDR3 is 16 residues. About this clonotype: Antigen unknown.

Study-wide results and caveats: Compared with controls, patients had more of about five TRBV segments, including TRBV5-6, TRBV5-1 and TRBV20-1.

Incorporated into the TCR beta cDNA libraries were unique molecular identifiers, which served to reduce PCR and sequencing biases. In TCRdb, the PCR reads were re-called with MiXCR into one record per CDR3 protein. This table has 350,000 to 500,000 distinct CDR3 sequences, roughly 40% appearing once. The chain is built from TRBV11-2 and TRBJ1-2; no clear D gene. The sequence derives from a girl aged 2 to 10 with multiple sclerosis. The specimen sequenced was blood. The DNA of the CDR3 is TGTGCCAGCAGCCGAATGGCAGGTCACATCCAATATGGCTACACCTTC. Its protein is CASSRMAGHIQYGYTF.